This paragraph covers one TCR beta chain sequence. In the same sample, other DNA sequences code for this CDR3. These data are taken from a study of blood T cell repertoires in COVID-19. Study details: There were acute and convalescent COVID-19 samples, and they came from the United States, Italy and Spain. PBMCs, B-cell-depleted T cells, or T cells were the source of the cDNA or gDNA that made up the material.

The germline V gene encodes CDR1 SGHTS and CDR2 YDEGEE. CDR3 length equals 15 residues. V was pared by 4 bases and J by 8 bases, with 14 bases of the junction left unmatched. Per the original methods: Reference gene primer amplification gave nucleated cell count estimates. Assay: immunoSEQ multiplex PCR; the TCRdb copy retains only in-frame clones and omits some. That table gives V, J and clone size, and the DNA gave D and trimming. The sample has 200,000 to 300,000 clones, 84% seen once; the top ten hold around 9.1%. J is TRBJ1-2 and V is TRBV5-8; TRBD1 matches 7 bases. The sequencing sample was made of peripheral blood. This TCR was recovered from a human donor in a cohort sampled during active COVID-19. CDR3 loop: CASSSDGYRGYGYTF. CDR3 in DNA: TGTGCCAGCAGCAGCGACGGGTACAGGGGCTACGGCTACACCTTC.